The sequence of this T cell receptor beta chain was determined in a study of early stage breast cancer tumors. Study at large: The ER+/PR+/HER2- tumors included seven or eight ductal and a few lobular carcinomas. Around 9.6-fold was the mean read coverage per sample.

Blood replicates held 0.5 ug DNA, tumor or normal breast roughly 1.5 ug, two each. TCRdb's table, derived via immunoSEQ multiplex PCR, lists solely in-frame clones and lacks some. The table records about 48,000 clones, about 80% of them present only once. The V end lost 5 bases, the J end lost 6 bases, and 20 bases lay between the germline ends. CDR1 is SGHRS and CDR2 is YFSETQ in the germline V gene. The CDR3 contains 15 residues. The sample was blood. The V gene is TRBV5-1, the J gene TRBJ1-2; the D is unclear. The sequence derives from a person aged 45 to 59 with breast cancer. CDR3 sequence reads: CASRVRARAMDGYTF. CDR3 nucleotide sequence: TGCGCCAGCAGGGTGAGGGCGAGAGCAATGGATGGCTACACCTTC.